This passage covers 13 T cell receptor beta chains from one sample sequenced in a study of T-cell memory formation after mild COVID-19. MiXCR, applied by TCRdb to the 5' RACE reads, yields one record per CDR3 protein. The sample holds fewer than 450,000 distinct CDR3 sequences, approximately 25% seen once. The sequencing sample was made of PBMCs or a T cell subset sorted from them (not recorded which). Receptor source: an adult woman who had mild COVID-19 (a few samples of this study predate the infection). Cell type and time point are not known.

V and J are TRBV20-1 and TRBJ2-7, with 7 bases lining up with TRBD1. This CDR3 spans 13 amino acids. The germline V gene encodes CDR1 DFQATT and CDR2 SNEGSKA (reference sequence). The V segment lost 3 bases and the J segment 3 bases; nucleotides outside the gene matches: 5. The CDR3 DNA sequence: TGCAGTGCTAGTACAGGGGCGGACTACGAGCAGTACTTC. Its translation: CSASTGADYEQYF.

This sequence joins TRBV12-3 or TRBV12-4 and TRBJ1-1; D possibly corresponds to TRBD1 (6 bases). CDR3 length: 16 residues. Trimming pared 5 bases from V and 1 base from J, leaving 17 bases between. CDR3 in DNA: TGTGCCAGCAGTCGGCCCGGAAGGGGGTCGAACACTGAAGCTTTCTTT. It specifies CASSRPGRGSNTEAFF.

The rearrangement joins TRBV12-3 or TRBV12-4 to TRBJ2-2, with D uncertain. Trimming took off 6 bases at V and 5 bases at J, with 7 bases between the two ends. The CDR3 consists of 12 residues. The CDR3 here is CASSLPTGELFF. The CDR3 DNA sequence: TGTGCCAGCAGCCTACCGACCGGGGAGCTGTTTTTT.

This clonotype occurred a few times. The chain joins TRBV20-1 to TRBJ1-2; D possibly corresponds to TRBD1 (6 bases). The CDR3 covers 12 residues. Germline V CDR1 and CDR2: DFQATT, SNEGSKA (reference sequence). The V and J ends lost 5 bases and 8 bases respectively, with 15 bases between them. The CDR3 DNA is TGCAGTGCTCGGAGCAGGGGCTTGGGCTACACCTTC. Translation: CSARSRGLGYTF.

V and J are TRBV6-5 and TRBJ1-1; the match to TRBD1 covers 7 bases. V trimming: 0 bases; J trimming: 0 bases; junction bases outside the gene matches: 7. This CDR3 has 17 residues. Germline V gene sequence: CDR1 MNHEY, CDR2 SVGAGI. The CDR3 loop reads CASSYSLGRGLNTEAFF. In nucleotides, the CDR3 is TGTGCCAGCAGTTACTCTTTGGGCAGGGGGTTGAACACTGAAGCTTTCTTT.

In nucleotides, the CDR3 is TGTGCCAGCAGCCCCTTCTCGGAGCGCTCCGGTGGCGAGCAGTACTTC. Translation gives CASSPFSERSGGEQYF. The V call is TRBV9, the J call TRBJ2-7; no clear D. The CDR3 length is 16 residues. Germline V gives CDR1 SGDLS, CDR2 YYNGEE. The ends were cut back, 4 bases at V and 6 bases at J, with 23 bases in the middle.

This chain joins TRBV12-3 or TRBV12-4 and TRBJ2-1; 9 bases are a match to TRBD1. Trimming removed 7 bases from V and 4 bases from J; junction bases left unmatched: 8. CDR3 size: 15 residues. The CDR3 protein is CASIRTGDQYNEQFF. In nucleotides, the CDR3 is TGTGCCAGCATTCGGACAGGGGACCAGTACAATGAGCAGTTCTTC.

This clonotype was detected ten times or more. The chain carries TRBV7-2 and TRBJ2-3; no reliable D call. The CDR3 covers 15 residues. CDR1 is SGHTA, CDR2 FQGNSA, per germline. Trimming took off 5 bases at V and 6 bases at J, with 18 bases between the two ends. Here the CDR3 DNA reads TGTGCCAGCAGCCACCCTGCATCCCTCTCGGATACGCAGTATTTT. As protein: CASSHPASLSDTQYF.

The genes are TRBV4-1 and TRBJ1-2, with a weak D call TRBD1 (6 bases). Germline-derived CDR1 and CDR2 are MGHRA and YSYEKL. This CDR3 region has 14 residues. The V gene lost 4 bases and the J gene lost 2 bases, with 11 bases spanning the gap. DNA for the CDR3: TGCGCCAGCAGCCGGACAGCGAGAAACTATGGCTACACCTTC. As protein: CASSRTARNYGYTF.

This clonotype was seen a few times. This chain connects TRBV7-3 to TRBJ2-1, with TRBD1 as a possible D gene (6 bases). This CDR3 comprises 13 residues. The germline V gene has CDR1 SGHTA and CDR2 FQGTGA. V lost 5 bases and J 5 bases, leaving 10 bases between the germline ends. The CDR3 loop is CASSGGAHNEQFF. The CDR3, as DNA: TGTGCCAGCAGCGGGGGCGCCCACAATGAGCAGTTCTTC.

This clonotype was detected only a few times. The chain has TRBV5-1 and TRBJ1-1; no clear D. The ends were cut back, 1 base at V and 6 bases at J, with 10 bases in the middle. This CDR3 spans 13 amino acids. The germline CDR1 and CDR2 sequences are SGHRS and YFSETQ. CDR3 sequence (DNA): TGCGCCAGCAGCTTGCCAGGAGGTTCTGAAGCTTTCTTT. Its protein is CASSLPGGSEAFF.

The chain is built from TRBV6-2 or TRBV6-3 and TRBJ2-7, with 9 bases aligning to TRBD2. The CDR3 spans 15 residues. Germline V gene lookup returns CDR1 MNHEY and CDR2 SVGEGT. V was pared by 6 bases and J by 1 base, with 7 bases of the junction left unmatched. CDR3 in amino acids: CASRTGLAYSYEQYF. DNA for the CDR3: TGTGCCAGCAGAACCGGACTAGCGTATTCCTACGAGCAGTACTTC.

The CDR3 DNA is TGTGCCACCAGCAGAGACGGTGGACTAGCGGCAGATACGCAGTATTTT. It codes for CATSRDGGLAADTQYF. V usage is TRBV15 and J usage is TRBJ2-3, with 10 bases lining up with TRBD2. Unmatched junction bases numbered 4, after V lost 0 bases and J lost 4 bases. There are 16 residues in the CDR3. Germline V gene sequence: CDR1 LNHNV, CDR2 YYDKDF (reference sequence).